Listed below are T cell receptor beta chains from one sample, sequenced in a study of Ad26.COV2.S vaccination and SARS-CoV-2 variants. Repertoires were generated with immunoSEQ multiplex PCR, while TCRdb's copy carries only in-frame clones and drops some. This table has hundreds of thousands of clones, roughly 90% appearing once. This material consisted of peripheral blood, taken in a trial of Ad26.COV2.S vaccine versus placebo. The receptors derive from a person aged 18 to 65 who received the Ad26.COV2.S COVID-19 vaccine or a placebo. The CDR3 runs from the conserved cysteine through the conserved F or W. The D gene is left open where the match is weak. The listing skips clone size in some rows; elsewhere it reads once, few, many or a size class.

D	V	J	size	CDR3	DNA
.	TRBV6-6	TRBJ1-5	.	CASSYRMSSNQPQHF	TGTGCCAGCAGTTACCGGATGAGCAGCAATCAGCCCCAGCATTTT
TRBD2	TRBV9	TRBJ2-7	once	CASSVEREWISEQYF	TGTGCCAGCAGCGTAGAGCGGGAGTGGATATCCGAGCAGTACTTC
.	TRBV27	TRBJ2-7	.	CASSLSGVTYEQYF	TGTGCCAGCAGTTTATCGGGGGTGACCTACGAGCAGTACTTC
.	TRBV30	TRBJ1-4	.	CAWAPPGIREKLFF	TGTGCCTGGGCCCCTCCAGGGATAAGGGAAAAACTGTTTTTT
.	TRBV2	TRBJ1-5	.	CASTWDGPSQPQHF	TGTGCCAGCACCTGGGACGGTCCTAGTCAGCCCCAGCATTTT
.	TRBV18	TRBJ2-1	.	CASSPLGPTVRYNEQFF	TGTGCCAGCTCACCACTGGGGCCCACAGTAAGGTACAATGAGCAGTTCTTC
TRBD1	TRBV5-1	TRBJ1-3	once	CASSSGQSSGNTIYF	TGCGCCAGCAGCTCGGGACAGAGCTCTGGAAACACCATATATTTT
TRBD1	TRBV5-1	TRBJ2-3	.	CASSLGTGARDTQYF	TGCGCCAGCAGCTTAGGGACAGGCGCGAGGGATACGCAGTATTTT
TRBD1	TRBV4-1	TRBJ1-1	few	CASSHLQGGETEAFF	TGCGCCAGCAGCCACTTACAGGGGGGGGAGACTGAAGCTTTCTTT
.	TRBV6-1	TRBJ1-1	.	CASSELLNTEAFF	TGTGCCAGCAGTGAGCTGTTGAACACTGAAGCTTTCTTT
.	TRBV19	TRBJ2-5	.	CASSPGRQQTQYF	TGTGCCAGTAGCCCGGGGCGGCAGCAGACCCAGTACTTC
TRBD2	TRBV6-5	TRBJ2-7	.	CASSRERGDYEQYF	TGTGCCAGCAGCCGAGAGCGGGGGGACTACGAGCAGTACTTC
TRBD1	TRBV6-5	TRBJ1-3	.	CASRRRDRYRNTIYF	TGTGCCAGCAGACGACGGGACAGGTACAGAAACACCATATATTTT
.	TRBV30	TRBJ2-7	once	CAWSADFYEQYF	TGTGCCTGGAGTGCGGACTTTTACGAGCAGTACTTC
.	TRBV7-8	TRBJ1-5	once	CASSLDSNQPQHF	TGTGCCAGCAGCTTAGACAGCAATCAGCCCCAGCATTTT
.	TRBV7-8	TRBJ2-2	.	CASSPTEGANTGELFF	TGTGCCAGCAGCCCAACCGAGGGCGCGAACACCGGGGAGCTGTTTTTT
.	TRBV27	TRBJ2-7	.	CASSRQGPYEQYF	TGTGCCAGCAGCCGGCAGGGTCCCTACGAGCAGTACTTC
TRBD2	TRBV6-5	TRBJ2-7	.	CASSTASGAAYEQYF	TGTGCCAGCAGCACAGCTAGCGGGGCCGCCTACGAGCAGTACTTC
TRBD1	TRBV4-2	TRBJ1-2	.	CASSPWTGDDYGYTF	TGTGCCAGCAGCCCCTGGACAGGGGATGACTATGGCTACACCTTC
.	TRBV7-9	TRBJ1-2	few	CASSLNPLSYGYTF	TGTGCCAGCAGCTTAAACCCTTTGTCCTATGGCTACACCTTC
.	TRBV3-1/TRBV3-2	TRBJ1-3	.	CASSLGTAGNTIYF	TGTGCCAGCAGCCTGGGGACGGCTGGAAACACCATATATTTT
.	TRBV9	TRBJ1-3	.	CASSPQVNSGNTIYF	TGTGCCAGCAGCCCACAGGTAAACTCTGGAAACACCATATATTTT
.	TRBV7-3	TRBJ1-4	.	CASSLEAGGDEKLFF	TGTGCCAGCAGCTTAGAGGCAGGAGGGGATGAAAAACTGTTTTTT
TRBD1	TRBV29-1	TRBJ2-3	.	CSASGTASFTDTQYF	TGCAGCGCTTCCGGGACAGCATCCTTCACAGATACGCAGTATTTT
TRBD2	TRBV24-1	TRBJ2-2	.	CATSGDGTITNTGELFF	TGTGCCACCAGTGGCGACGGGACTATTACGAACACCGGGGAGCTGTTTTTT
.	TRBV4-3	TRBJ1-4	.	CASSQFLGGSEKLFF	TGCGCCAGCAGCCAATTCCTAGGGGGTAGTGAAAAACTGTTTTTT
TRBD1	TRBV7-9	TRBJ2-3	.	CASIGTGLPDTQYF	TGTGCCAGCATCGGGACAGGGCTACCAGATACGCAGTATTTT
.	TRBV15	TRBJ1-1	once	CATSRGRSGRELGNTEAFF	TGTGCCACCAGCAGAGGTCGTTCCGGCAGGGAGCTCGGGAACACTGAAGCTTTCTTT
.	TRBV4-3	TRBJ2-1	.	CASSQVRGGWPSDEQFF	TGCGCCAGCAGCCAAGTACGAGGGGGGTGGCCGTCAGATGAGCAGTTCTTC
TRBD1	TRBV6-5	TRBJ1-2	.	CASSYGQGNYYGYTF	TGTGCCAGCAGTTACGGACAGGGAAATTACTATGGCTACACCTTC
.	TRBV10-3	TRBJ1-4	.	CAIAMGLSEKLFF	TGTGCCATCGCTATGGGACTATCCGAAAAACTGTTTTTT
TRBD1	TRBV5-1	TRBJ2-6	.	CASSLEGGAGANVLTF	TGCGCCAGCAGCTTAGAAGGGGGCGCTGGGGCCAACGTCCTGACTTTC
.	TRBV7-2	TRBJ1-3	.	CASWLPSGNTIYF	TGTGCCAGCTGGCTTCCCTCTGGAAACACCATATATTTT
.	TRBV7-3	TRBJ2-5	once	CASSPVVETQYF	TGTGCCAGCAGCCCCGTAGTGGAGACCCAGTACTTC
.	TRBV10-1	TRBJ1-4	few	CASSEPGDEKLFF	TGCGCCAGCAGTGAGCCAGGGGATGAAAAACTGTTTTTT
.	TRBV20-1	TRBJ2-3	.	CSASHTDTQYF	TGCAGTGCTTCCCATACCGATACGCAGTATTTT
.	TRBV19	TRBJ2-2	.	CASSLAGELFF	TGTGCCAGTAGTTTAGCTGGGGAGCTGTTTTTT
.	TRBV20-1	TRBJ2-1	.	CSARDRNEQFF	TGCAGTGCTAGAGATAGGAATGAGCAGTTCTTC
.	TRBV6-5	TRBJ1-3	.	CASRPGRGSGNTIYF	TGTGCCAGCAGGCCCGGTAGAGGTTCTGGAAACACCATATATTTT
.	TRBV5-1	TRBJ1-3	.	CASSLERGFGNTIYF	TGCGCCAGCAGCTTGGAACGGGGGTTCGGAAACACCATATATTTT
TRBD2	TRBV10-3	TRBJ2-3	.	CAIRPDSGGRDTQYF	TGTGCCATCAGACCCGATAGCGGGGGAAGGGATACGCAGTATTTT
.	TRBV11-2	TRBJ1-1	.	CASSLEVGGTEAFF	TGTGCCAGCAGCTTAGAGGTTGGGGGGACTGAAGCTTTCTTT
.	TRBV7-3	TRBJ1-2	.	CASSPGGAYGYTF	TGTGCCAGCAGCCCGGGGGGGGCCTATGGCTACACCTTC